This TCR beta chain was documented in a study of Graves' ophthalmopathy and Graves' hyperthyroidism. The CDR3 has 15 residues. The germline gives CDR1 MNHNY, CDR2 SVGAGI (reference sequence). V lost 2 bases and J 7 bases, leaving 17 bases between the germline ends. Clinicians diagnosed using symptoms, serum thyroxine, TRAb, thyroid ultrasound and orbital computed tomography. This clonotype has a handful of counts. As the template, RNA transcripts were used to amplify TCR beta CDR3 regions. Second-round multiplex PCR came after first-round RT-PCR with HTBI primers. TCRdb re-derived calls from the multiplex PCR reads in MiXCR, one entry per CDR3 protein. The sample consists of hundreds of thousands of distinct CDR3 sequences, about 46% of them appearing once.

This chain connects TRBV6-6 to TRBJ1-2; D remains unclear. This clonotype originated in an adult man with Graves' ophthalmopathy. Material for sequencing was peripheral blood. CDR3 coding DNA: TGTGCCAGCAGTTACGCCCCAGACCTTAAGTCTGGCTACACCTTC. This encodes CASSYAPDLKSGYTF.